This T cell receptor beta chain originates from a study of technical replicates of blood from several donors. The assay was immunoSEQ multiplex PCR, and TCRdb's table has in-frame clones only and misses some. The sample shows 50,000 to 70,000 clones, around 88% of them seen only once. The CDR3 totals 15 residues. From germline, CDR1 is MNHEY and CDR2 SVGAGI. J gave up 12 bases and V 5 bases, and 13 bases lay outside the gene matches. The source is a human donor in good health. Some clones in this sample may be carry-over from other donors' samples. The sequenced material came from PBMCs. This chain links TRBV6-5 with TRBJ2-1; 10 nucleotides match TRBD1. The CDR3 protein is CASSTPGQGPLVQFF. As DNA, the CDR3 is TGTGCCAGCAGTACCCCGGGACAGGGGCCCTTGGTGCAGTTCTTC.